This T cell receptor (beta chain) was recovered during a study of Graves' ophthalmopathy and Graves' hyperthyroidism. CDR3 length equals 13 residues. CDR1 is SGHRS and CDR2 is YFSETQ in the germline V gene. CDR3 regions of TCR beta were amplified from RNA transcripts. HTBI-primed first-round RT-PCR preceded second-round multiplex PCR. TCRdb independently ran MiXCR on the multiplex PCR reads; one entry per CDR3 protein. The sample lists over a million distinct CDR3 sequences; 35% to 45% were seen once. Other autoimmune diseases, uncontrolled infections, pregnancy and lactation each led to patient exclusion. This clonotype came up many times. A read error may account for a junction end that differs from germline.

The chain joins TRBV5-1 to TRBJ1-1; D uncertain. Source material: peripheral blood or thyroid tissue (not recorded which). The sequence came from an adult man with Graves' hyperthyroidism. DNA of the CDR3: TGTGCCAGCAGCTTAGGTGGCGGACCTGAAGCTTTCTTT. Encoded protein: CASSLGGGPEAFF.